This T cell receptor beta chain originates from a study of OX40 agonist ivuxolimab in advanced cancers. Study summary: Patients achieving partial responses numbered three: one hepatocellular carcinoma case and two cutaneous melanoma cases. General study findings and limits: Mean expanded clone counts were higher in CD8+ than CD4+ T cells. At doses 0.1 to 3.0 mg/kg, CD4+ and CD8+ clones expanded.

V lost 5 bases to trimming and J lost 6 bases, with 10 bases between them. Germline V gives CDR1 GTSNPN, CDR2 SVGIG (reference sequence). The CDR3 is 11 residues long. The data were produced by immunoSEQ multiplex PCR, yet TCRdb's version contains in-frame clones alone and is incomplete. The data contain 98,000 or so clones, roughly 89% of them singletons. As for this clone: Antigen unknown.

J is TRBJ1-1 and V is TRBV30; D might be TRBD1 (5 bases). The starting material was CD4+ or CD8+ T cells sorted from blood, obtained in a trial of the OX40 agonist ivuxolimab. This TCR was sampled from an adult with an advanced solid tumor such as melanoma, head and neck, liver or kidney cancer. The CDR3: CAWGRGSEAFF. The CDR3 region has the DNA TGTGCCTGGGGACGGGGGTCTGAAGCTTTCTTT.